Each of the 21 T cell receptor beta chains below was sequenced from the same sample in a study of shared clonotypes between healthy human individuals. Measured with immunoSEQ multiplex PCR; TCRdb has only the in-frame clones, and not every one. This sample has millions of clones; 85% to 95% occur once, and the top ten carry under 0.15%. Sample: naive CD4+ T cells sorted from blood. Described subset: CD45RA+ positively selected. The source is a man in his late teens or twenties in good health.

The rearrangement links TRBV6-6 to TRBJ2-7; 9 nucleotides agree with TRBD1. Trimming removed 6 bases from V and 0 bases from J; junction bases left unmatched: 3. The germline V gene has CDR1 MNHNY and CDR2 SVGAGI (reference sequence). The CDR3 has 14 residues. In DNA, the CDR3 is TGTGCCAGCAGGGGACAGGGTTACTCCTACGAGCAGTACTTC. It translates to CASRGQGYSYEQYF.

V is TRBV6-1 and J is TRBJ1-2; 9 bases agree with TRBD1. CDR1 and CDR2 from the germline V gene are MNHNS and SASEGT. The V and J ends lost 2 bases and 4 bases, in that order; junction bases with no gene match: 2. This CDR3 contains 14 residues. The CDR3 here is CASSEQTGGYGYTF. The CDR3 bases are TGTGCCAGCAGTGAACAGACAGGGGGCTATGGCTACACCTTC.

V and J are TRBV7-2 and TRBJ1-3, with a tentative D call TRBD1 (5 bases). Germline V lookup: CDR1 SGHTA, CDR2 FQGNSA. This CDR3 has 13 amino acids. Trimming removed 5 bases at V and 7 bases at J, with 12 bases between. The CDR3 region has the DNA TGTGCCAGCAGCATCGGGGCTCGGAACACCATATATTTT. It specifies CASSIGARNTIYF.

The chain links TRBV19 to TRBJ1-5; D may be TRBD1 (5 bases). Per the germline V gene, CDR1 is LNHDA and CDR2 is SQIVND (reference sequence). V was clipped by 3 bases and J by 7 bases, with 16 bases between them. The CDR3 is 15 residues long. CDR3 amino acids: CASSIGAAGGQPQHF. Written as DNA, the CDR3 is TGTGCCAGTAGTATCGGGGCAGCCGGCGGGCAGCCCCAGCATTTT.

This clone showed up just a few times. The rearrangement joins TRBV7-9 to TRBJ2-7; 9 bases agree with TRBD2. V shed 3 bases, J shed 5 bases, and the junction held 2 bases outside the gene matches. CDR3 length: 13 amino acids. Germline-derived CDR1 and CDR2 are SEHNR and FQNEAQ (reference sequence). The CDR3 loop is CASSFAGGHEQYF. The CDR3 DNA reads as TGTGCCAGCAGCTTTGCGGGAGGGCACGAGCAGTACTTC. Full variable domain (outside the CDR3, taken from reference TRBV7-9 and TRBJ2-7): DTGVSQNPRHKITKRGQNVTFRCDPISEHNRLYWYRQTLGQGPEFLTYFQNEAQLEKSRLLSDRFSAERPKGSFSTLEIQRTEQGDSAMYLCASSFAGGHEQYFGPGTRLTVT.

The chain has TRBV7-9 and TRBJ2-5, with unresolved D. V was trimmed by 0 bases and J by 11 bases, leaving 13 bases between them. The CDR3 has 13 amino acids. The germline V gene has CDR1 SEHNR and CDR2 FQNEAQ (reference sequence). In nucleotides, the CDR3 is TGTGCCAGCAGCTTAGCTCCGCTAGTAGAGCAGTACTTC. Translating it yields CASSLAPLVEQYF.

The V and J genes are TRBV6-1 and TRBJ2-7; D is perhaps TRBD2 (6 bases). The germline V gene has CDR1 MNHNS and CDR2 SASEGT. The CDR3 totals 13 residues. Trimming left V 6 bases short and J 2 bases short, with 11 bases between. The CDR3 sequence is CASRRDGAYEQYF. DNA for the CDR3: TGTGCCAGCAGGCGGGACGGTGCCTACGAGCAGTACTTC.

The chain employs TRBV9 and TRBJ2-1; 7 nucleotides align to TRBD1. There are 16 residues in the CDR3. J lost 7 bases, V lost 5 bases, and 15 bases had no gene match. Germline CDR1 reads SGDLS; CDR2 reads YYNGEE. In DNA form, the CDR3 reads TGTGCCAGCAGTGACGTGGGAACAGGGGCAAGAAATGAGCAGTTCTTC. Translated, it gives CASSDVGTGARNEQFF.

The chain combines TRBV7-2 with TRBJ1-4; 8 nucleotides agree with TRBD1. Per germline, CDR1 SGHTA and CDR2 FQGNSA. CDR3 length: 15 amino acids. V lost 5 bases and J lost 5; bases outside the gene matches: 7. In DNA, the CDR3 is TGTGCCAGCAGCCCAGGGGGCAGGGGCAATGAAAAACTGTTTTTT. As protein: CASSPGGRGNEKLFF.

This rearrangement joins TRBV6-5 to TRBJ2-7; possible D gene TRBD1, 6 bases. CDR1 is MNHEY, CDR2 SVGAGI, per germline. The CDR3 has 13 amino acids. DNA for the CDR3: TGTGCGGGCAGGGGTAAGGGAAGGTACGAGCAGTACTTC. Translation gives CAGRGKGRYEQYF.

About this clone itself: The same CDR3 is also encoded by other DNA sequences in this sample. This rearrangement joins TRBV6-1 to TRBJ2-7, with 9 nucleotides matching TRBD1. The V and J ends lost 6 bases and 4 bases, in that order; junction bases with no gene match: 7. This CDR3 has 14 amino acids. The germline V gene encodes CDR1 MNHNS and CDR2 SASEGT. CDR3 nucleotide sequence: TGTGCCAGCAGGCGGACAGGGGAGGCTTACGAGCAGTACTTC. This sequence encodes CASRRTGEAYEQYF.

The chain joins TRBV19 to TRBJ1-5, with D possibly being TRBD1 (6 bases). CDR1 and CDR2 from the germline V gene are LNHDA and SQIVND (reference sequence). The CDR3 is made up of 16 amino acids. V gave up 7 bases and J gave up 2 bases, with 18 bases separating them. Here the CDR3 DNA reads TGTGCCAGTACCGATATTGGAAAGGGGGGCAATCAGCCCCAGCATTTT. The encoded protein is CASTDIGKGGNQPQHF. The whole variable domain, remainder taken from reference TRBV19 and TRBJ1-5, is DGGITQSPKYLFRKEGQNVTLSCEQNLNHDAMYWYRQDPGQGLRLIYYSQIVNDFQKGDIAEGYSVSREKKESFPLTVTSAQKNPTAFYLCASTDIGKGGNQPQHFGDGTRLSIL.

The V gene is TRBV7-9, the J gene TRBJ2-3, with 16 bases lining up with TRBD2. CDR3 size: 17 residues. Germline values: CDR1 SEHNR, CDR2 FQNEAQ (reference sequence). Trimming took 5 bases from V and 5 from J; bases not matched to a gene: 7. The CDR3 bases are TGTGCCAGCAGCCACGGGACTAGCGGGGGGGCAAAAGATACGCAGTATTTT. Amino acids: CASSHGTSGGAKDTQYF.

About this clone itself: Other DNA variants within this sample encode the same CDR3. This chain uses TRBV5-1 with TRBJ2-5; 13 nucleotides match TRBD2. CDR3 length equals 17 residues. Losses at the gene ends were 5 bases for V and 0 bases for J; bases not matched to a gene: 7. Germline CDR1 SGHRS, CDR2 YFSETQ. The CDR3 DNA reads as TGCGCCAGCAGTTTAGGAGGACTAGCGGGGGACCAAGAGACCCAGTACTTC. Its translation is CASSLGGLAGDQETQYF.

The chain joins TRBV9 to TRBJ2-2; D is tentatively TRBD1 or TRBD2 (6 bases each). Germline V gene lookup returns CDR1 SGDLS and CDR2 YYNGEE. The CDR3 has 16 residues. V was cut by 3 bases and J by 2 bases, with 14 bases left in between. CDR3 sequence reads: CASSEKKGGNTGELFF. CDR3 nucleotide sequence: TGTGCCAGCAGCGAAAAAAAGGGGGGTAACACCGGGGAGCTGTTTTTT.

CDR3 region: CASSRLAGGVLYF. The DNA of the CDR3 is TGTGCCAGCAGCCGACTAGCGGGAGGCGTTCTGTACTTC. The V gene is TRBV6-5, the J gene TRBJ2-7; 13 positions agree with TRBD2. The CDR3 has 13 residues. Trimming removed 6 bases from V and 12 bases from J; junction bases left unmatched: 8. CDR1 and CDR2 (germline): MNHEY, SVGAGI.

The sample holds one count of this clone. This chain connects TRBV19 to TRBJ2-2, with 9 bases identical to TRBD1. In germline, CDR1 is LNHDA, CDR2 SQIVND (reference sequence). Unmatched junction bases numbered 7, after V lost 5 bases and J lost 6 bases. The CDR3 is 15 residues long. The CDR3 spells CASSSGTGIPGELFF. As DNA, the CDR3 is TGTGCCAGTAGTTCCGGGACAGGGATACCCGGGGAGCTGTTTTTT.

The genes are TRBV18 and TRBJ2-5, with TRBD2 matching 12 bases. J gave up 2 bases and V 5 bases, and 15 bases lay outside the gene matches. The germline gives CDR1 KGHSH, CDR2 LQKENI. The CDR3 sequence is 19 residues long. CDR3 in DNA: TGTGCCAGCTCAATCCCTGTGAGACTAGCGGGGGTCGAGCAAGAGACCCAGTACTTC. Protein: CASSIPVRLAGVEQETQYF.

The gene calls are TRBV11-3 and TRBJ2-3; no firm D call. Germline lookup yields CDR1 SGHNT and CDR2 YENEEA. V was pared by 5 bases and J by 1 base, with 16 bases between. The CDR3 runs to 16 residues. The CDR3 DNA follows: TGTGCCAGCAGCCCTGGTAGGGTCACCCGCACAGATACGCAGTATTTT. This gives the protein CASSPGRVTRTDTQYF. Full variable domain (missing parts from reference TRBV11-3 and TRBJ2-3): EAGVVQSPRYKIIEKKQPVAFWCNPISGHNTLYWYLQNLGQGPELLIRYENEEAVDDSQLPKDRFSAERLKGVDSTLKIQPAELGDSAVYLCASSPGRVTRTDTQYFGPGTRLTVL.

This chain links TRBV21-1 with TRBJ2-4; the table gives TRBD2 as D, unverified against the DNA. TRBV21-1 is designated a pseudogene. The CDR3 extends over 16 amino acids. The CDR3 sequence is CASRNDYQWAKNIQYF. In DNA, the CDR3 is TGTGCCAGCAGGAATGACTACCAGTGGGCCAAAAACATTCAGTACTTC.

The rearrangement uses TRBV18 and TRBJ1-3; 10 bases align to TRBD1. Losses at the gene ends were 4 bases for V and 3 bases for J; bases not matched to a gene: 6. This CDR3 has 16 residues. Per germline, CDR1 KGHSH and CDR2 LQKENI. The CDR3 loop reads CASSRPGQGNGNTIYF. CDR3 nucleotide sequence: TGTGCCAGCTCACGACCGGGACAGGGGAATGGAAACACCATATATTTT.